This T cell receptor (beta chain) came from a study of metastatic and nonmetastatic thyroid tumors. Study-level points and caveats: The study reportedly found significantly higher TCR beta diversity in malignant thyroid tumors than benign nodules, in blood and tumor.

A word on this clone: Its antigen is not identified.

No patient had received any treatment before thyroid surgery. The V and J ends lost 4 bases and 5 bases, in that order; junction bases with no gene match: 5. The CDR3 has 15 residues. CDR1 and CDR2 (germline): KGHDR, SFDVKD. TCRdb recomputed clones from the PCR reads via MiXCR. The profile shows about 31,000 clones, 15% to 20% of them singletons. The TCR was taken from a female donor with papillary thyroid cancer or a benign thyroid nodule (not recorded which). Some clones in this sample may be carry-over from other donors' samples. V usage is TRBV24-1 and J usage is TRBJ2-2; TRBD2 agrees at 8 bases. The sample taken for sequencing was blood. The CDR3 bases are TGTGCCACCAGTGAAGCGGGAGCAGTAACCGGGGAGCTGTTTTTT. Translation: CATSEAGAVTGELFF.